The 7 T cell receptor beta chains in this list originate from one sample, sequenced in a study of T cells in localized non-small cell lung cancer. Using immunoSEQ multiplex PCR, the repertoire was profiled, and TCRdb retains in-frame clones only, with some absent. The sample shows 10,000 or so clones, roughly nine tenths of them seen only once. The sample here was peripheral blood, taken before any cancer treatment. These receptors all stem from a woman aged 35-75 years with stage I squamous cell lung carcinoma.

CDR3 in DNA: TGTGCCAGCAGTGAAGTATTGTCCAAGAATCAGCCCCAGCATTTT. Protein: CASSEVLSKNQPQHF. The V call is TRBV2, the J call TRBJ1-5; D remains unclear. The germline gives CDR1 SNHLY, CDR2 FYNNEI. The V gene lost 1 base and the J gene lost 4 bases, with 11 bases spanning the gap. The CDR3 sequence is 15 residues long.

The rearrangement links TRBV6-5 to TRBJ2-1; 9 nucleotides match TRBD2. V lost 5 bases, J lost 7 bases, and 6 bases stayed unmatched. Germline lookup yields CDR1 MNHEY and CDR2 SVGAGI. The CDR3 totals 14 residues. Here the CDR3 reads CASSRGGALNEQFF. The CDR3 region has the DNA TGTGCCAGCAGTCGCGGGGGGGCATTAAATGAGCAGTTCTTC.

Only a few counts were recorded for this clone. The V and J genes are TRBV6-6 and TRBJ1-6; D perhaps matches TRBD1 (5 bases). The CDR3 runs 14 residues. V was clipped by 10 bases and J by 5 bases, with 15 bases between them. Germline CDR1 is MNHNY and CDR2 is SVGAGI (reference sequence). CDR3 nucleotides: TGTGCCACGAGATCGGGGCAGGATAATTCACCCCTCCACTTT. Encoded protein: CATRSGQDNSPLHF.

This clone was detected only once. V is TRBV19 and J is TRBJ2-5, with D possibly being TRBD1 or TRBD2 (5 bases each). V lost 5 bases and J lost 5, with 18 bases in between. Germline-derived CDR1 and CDR2 are LNHDA and SQIVND (reference sequence). The CDR3 totals 15 residues. As DNA, the CDR3 is TGTGCCAGTAGTGGGGGTTCGTCTATTCGTGAGACCCAGTACTTC. The encoded protein is CASSGGSSIRETQYF.

This chain uses TRBV19 with TRBJ1-2; 10 bases match TRBD1. The CDR3 runs to 14 residues. Germline V gives CDR1 LNHDA, CDR2 SQIVND (reference sequence). Germline trimming cut 5 bases from V and 5 bases from J; bases unmatched to any gene: 5. As DNA, the CDR3 is TGTGCCAGTAGTTGGGGACAGGGGCAGTATGGCTACACCTTC. It yields the protein CASSWGQGQYGYTF. Full variable domain (missing parts from reference TRBV19 and TRBJ1-2): DGGITQSPKYLFRKEGQNVTLSCEQNLNHDAMYWYRQDPGQGLRLIYYSQIVNDFQKGDIAEGYSVSREKKESFPLTVTSAQKNPTAFYLCASSWGQGQYGYTFGSGTRLTVV.

Points on this clone: Relative to the germline gene, one junction end is altered; a read error may explain this. The rearrangement uses TRBV6-6 and TRBJ1-2; 10 positions match TRBD1. The CDR3 covers 13 residues. The germline CDR1 and CDR2 sequences are MNHNY and SVGAGI (reference sequence). The CDR3 region is CACRQGAIYGYTF. CDR3 nucleotide sequence: TGTGCCTGCAGACAGGGGGCGATCTATGGCTACACCTTC.

The chain is built from TRBV13 and TRBJ2-7; D might be TRBD1 or TRBD2, each matching 5 bases. CDR1 PRHDT and CDR2 FYEKMQ come from the germline V gene (reference sequence). V was clipped by 3 bases and J by 0 bases, with 9 bases between them. The CDR3 has 14 amino acids. CDR3 DNA sequence: TGTGCCAGCAGCTTGGGACGGGGCTCCTACGAGCAGTACTTC. It translates to CASSLGRGSYEQYF. The whole variable domain, remainder taken from reference TRBV13 and TRBJ2-7, is AAGVIQSPRHLIKEKRETATLKCYPIPRHDTVYWYQQGPGQDPQFLISFYEKMQSDKGSIPDRFSAQQFSDYHSELNMSSLELGDSALYFCASSLGRGSYEQYFGPGTRLTVT.